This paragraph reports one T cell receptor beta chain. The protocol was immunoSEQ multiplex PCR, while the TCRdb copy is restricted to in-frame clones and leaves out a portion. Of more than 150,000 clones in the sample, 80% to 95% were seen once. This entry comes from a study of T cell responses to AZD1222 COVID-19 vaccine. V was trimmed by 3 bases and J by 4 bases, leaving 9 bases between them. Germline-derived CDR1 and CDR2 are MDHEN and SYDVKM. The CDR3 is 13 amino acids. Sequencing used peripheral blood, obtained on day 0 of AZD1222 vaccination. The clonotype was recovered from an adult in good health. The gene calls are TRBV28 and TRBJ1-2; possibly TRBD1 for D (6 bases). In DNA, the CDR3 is TGTGCCAGCAGTTTGCAGGGGCCCTATGGCTACACCTTC. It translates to CASSLQGPYGYTF.